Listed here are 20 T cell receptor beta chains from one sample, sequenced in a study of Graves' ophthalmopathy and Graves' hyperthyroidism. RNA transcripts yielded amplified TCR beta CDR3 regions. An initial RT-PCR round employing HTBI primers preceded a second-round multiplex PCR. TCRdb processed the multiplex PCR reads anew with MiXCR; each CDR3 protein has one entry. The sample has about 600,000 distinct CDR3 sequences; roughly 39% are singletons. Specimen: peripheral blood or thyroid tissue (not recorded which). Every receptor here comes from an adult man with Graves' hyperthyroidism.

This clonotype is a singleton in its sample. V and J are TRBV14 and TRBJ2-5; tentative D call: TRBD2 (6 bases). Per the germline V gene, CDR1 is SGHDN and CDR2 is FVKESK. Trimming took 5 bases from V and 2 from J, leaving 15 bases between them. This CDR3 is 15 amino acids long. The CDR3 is CASSLNPGLQETQYF. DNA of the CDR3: TGTGCCAGCAGCTTAAACCCGGGACTTCAAGAGACCCAGTACTTC.

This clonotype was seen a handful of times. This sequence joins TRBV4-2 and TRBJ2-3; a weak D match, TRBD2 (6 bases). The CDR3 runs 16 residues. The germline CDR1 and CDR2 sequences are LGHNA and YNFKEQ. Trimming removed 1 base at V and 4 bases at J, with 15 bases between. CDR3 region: CASSQATSGSPDTQYF. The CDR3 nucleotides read TGTGCCAGCAGCCAAGCGACTAGTGGTAGTCCAGATACGCAGTATTTT.

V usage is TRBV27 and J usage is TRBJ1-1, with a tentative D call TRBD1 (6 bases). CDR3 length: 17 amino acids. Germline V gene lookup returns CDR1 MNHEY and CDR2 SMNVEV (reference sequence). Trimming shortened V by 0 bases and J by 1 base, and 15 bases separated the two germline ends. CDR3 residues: CASSLSGHRPSNTEAFF. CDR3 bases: TGTGCCAGCAGTTTATCGGGACATCGGCCGTCGAACACTGAAGCTTTCTTT.

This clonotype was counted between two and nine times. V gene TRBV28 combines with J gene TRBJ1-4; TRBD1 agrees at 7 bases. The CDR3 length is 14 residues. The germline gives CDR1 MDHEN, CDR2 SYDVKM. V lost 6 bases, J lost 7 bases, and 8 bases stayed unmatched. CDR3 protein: CASSTLTGSEKLFF. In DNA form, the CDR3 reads TGTGCCAGCAGCACCCTGACAGGGTCTGAAAAACTGTTTTTT.

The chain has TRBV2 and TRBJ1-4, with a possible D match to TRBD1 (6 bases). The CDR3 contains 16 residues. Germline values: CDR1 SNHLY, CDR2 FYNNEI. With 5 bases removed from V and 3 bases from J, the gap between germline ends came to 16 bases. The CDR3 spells CASSLPGAAANEKLFF. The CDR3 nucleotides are TGTGCCAGCAGTTTACCGGGGGCTGCGGCTAATGAAAAACTGTTTTTT.

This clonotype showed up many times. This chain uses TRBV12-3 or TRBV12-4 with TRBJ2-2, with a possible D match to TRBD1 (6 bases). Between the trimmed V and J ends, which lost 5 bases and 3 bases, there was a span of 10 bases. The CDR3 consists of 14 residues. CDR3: CASSPTGHTGELFF. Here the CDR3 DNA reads TGTGCCAGCAGTCCCACAGGGCACACCGGGGAGCTGTTTTTT.

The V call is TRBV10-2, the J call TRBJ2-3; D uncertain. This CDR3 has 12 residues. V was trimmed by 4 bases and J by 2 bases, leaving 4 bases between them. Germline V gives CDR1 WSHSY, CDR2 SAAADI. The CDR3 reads CASSGATDTQYF. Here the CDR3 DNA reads TGCGCCAGCAGTGGGGCCACAGATACGCAGTATTTT.

CDR3 loop: CATSDSLTGHEETQYF. The CDR3 nucleotides are TGTGCCACCAGTGATTCCCTGACCGGGCATGAAGAGACCCAGTACTTC. The rearrangement uses TRBV24-1 and TRBJ2-5; D unresolved. The V gene's germline CDR1 is KGHDR and CDR2 SFDVKD. V was cut by 2 bases and J by 3 bases, with 15 bases left in between. The CDR3 runs to 16 residues.

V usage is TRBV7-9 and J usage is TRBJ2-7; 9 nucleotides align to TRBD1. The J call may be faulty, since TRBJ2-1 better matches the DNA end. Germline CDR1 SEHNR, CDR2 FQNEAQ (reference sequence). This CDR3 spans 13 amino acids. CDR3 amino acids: CASSSGTGLEQFF. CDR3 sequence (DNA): TGTGCCAGCAGCTCCGGGACAGGGCTTGAGCAGTTCTTC.

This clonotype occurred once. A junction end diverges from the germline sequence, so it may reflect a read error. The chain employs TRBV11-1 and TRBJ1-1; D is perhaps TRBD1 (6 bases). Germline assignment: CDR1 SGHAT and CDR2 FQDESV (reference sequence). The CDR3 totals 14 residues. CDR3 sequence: CASSQTLRGTEALF. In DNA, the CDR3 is TGTGCCAGCAGCCAAACCCTCAGGGGCACTGAAGCTCTCTTT.

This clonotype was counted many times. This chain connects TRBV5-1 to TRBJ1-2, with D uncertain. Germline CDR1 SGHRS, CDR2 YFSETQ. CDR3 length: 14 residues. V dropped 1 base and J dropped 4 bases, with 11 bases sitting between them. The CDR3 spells CASSLKGFGYGYTF. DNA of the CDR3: TGCGCCAGCAGCTTGAAGGGCTTTGGCTATGGCTACACCTTC.

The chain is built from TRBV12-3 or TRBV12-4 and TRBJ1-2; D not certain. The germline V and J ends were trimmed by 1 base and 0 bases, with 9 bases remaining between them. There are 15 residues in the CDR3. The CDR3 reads CASSLGLPSNYGYTF. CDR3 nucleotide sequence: TGTGCCAGCAGTTTAGGCCTACCTTCTAACTATGGCTACACCTTC.

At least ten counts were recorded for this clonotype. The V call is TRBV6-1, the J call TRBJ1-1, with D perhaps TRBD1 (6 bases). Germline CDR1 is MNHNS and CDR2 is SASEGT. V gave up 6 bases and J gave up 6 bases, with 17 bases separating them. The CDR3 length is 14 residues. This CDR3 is CASRTLTGTSEAFF. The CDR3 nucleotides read TGTGCCAGCAGAACCCTGACAGGAACCTCTGAAGCTTTCTTT.

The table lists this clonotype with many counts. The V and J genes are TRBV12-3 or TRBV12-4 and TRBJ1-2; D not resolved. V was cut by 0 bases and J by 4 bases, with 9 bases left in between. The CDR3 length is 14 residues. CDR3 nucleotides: TGTGCCAGCAGTTTAGCGGCAGAGGGCTATGGCTACACCTTC. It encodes CASSLAAEGYGYTF.

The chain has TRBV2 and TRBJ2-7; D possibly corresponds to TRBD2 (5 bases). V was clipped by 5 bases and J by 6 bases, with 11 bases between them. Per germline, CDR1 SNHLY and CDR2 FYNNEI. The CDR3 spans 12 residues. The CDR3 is CASSLPGSEQYF. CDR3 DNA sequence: TGTGCCAGCAGTTTGCCGGGGAGCGAGCAGTACTTC. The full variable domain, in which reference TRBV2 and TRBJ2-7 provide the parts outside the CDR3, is EPEVTQTPSHQVTQMGQEVILRCVPISNHLYFYWYRQILGQKVEFLVSFYNNEISEKSEIFDDQFSVERPDGSNFTLKIRSTKLEDSAMYFCASSLPGSEQYFGPGTRLTVT.

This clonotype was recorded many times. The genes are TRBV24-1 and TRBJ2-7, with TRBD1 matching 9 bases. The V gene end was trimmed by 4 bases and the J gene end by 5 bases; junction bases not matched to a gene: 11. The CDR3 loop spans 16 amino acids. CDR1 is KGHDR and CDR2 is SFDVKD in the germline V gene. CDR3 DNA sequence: TGTGCCACCAGTGACCCCTCGGGACAGGGAGGAGACGAGCAGTACTTC. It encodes CATSDPSGQGGDEQYF.

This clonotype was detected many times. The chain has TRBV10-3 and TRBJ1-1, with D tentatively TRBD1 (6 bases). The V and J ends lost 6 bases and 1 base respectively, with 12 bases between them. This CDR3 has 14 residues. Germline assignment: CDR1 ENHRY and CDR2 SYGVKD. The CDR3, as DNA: TGTGCCATCAGAGTTCAGGGGTGGAACACTGAAGCTTTCTTT. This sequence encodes CAIRVQGWNTEAFF.

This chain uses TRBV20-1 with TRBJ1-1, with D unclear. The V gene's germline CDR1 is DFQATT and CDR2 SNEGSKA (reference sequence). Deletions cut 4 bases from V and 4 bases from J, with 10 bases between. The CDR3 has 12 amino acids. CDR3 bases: TGCAGTGCTATGGATACCGTCACTGAAGCTTTCTTT. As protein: CSAMDTVTEAFF.

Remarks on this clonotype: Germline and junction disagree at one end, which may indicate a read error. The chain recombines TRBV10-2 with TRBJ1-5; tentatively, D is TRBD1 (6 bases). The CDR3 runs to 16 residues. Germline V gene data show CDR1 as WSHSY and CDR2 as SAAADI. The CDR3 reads CASSYLPRQVDQPQHF. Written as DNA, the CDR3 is TGTGCCAGCAGTTACTTACCTCGACAGGTCGATCAGCCCCAGCATTTT.

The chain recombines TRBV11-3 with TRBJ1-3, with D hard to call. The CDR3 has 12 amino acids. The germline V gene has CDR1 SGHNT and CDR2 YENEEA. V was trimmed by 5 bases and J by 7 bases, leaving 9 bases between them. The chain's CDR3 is CASSRSSNTIYF. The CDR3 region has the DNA TGTGCCAGCAGCCGGTCCTCGAACACCATATATTTT.